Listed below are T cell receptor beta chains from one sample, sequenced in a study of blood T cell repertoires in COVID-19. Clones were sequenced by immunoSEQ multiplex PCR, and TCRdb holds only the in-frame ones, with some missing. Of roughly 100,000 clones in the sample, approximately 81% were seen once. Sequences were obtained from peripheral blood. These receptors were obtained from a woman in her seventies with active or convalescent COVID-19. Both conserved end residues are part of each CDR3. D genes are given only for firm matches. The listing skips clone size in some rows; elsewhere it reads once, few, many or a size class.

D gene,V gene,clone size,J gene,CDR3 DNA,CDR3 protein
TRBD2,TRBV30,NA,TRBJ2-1,TGTGCCTGGAATCCCGGGACTAGCGGGAGCGATGAGCAGTTCTTC,CAWNPGTSGSDEQFF
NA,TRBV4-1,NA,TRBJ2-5,TGCGCCAGCAGCCACCGAACCCATACAGGGTACCAAGAGACCCAGTACTTC,CASSHRTHTGYQETQYF
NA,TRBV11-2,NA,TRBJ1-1,TGTGCCAGCAGCTTATCCCCCACTAGTGTGACTGAAGCTTTCTTT,CASSLSPTSVTEAFF
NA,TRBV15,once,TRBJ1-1,TGTGCCACCAGCGGAGTAGCTGAAGCTTTCTTT,CATSGVAEAFF
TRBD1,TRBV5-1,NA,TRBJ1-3,TGCGCCAGCAGCCCGGGACAGGGTATTGGAAACACCATATATTTT,CASSPGQGIGNTIYF
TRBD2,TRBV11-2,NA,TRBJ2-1,TGTGCCAGCAGCGGGGGACTAGCTTTTGAGCAGTTCTTC,CASSGGLAFEQFF
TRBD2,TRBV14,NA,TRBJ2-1,TGTGCCAGCAGCCAAGTCATTAGCGGGAGTAAGTTCTTC,CASSQVISGSKFF
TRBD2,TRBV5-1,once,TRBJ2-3,TGCGCCAGCTCTAGCGGGACCTCCCCAGATACGCAGTATTTT,CASSSGTSPDTQYF
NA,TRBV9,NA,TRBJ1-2,TGTGCCAGCAGCCCCGGGGGTAACTATGGCTACACCTTC,CASSPGGNYGYTF
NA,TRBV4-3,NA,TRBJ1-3,TGCGCCAGCAGCCTCGGGTCCGGGGCTGGAAACACCATATATTTT,CASSLGSGAGNTIYF
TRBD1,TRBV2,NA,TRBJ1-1,TGTGCCAGCAGCCCCGGGACAGTCCGGGGGAACACTGAAGCTTTCTTT,CASSPGTVRGNTEAFF
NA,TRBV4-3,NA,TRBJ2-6,TGCGCCAGCAGCCAAGATTTCCTGGCAACAGGGGCCAACGTCCTGACTTTC,CASSQDFLATGANVLTF
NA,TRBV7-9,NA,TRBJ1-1,TGTGCCAGCAGCTTAGCAGGGAGGGACACTGAAGCTTTCTTT,CASSLAGRDTEAFF
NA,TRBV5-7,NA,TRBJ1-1,TGTGCCAGCAGCTTATCAGGGCGCTACCGAAACACTGAAGCTTTCTTT,CASSLSGRYRNTEAFF
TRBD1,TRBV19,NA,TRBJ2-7,TGTGCCAGTAGGAACAGGGGGCGCCCCCCCTACGAGCAGTACTTC,CASRNRGRPPYEQYF
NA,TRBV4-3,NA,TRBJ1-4,TGCGCCAGCAGCCAAGATTACAGGACTAATGAAAAACTGTTTTTT,CASSQDYRTNEKLFF
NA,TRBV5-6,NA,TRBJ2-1,TGTGCCAGCAGCTTGGCGGAGGGGGGAGGGGGTAGTGAGCAGTTCTTC,CASSLAEGGGGSEQFF
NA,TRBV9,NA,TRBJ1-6,TGTGCCAGCAGCGTAGCCGGCTATAATTCACCCCTCCACTTT,CASSVAGYNSPLHF
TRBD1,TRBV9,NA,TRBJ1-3,TGTGCCAGCAGCGGTGGACAGGGGGACGGAAACACCATATATTTT,CASSGGQGDGNTIYF
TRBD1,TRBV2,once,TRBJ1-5,TGTGCCAGCAGTGAAGCCACAGGGGGCAATCAGCCCCAGCATTTT,CASSEATGGNQPQHF
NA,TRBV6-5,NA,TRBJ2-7,TGTGCCAGCAGTTACTCGACGGGACTCTCCGCCGAGCAGTACTTC,CASSYSTGLSAEQYF
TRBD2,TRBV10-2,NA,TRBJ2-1,TGCGCCAGCAGTTTCTCCCTTTTAGCGGGAGCAAGCAGTGAGCAGTTCTTC,CASSFSLLAGASSEQFF
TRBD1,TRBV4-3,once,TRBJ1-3,TGCGCCAGCAGCCAAGATGCCCAGGGGGTAGGAAACACCATATATTTT,CASSQDAQGVGNTIYF
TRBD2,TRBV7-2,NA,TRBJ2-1,TGTGCCAGCAGCTTATATAGTAGGACTAGCCAGCAGTTCTTC,CASSLYSRTSQQFF
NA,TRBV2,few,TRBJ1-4,TGTGCCAGCAGTTCCGTAGGGGGAAATGAAAAACTGTTTTTT,CASSSVGGNEKLFF
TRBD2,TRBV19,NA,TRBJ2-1,TGTGCCAGTAGTAGACTAGCGGGAGTGGGTAATGAGCAGTTCTTC,CASSRLAGVGNEQFF
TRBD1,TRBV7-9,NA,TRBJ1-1,TGTGCCTCCGGGCAGGGGGCCGGCGCTGAAGCTTTCTTT,CASGQGAGAEAFF
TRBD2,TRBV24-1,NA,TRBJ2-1,TGTGCCACCAGTCAAAGGACTAGCGTATACAATGAGCAGTTCTTC,CATSQRTSVYNEQFF
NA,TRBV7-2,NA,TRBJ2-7,TGTGCCAGCAGCTTGTGGGAGTCGGCCTACGAGCAGTACTTC,CASSLWESAYEQYF
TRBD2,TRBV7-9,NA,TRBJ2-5,TGTGCCAGCAGCTTATTGGGACTAGCGGGGGCAGAGACCCAGTACTTC,CASSLLGLAGAETQYF
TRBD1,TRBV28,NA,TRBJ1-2,TGTGCCAGCAGAGACAGGGGATGGTACTATGGCTACACCTTC,CASRDRGWYYGYTF
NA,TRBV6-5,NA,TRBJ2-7,TGTGCCAGCACCGAGACAGCAACCTACGAGCAGTACTTC,CASTETATYEQYF
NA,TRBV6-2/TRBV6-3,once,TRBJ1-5,TGTGCCAGTAGTCGGAGTAATAGCAATCAGCCCCAGCATTTT,CASSRSNSNQPQHF
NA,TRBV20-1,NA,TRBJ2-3,TGCAGTGCTAGGAGGAGTACGCAGTATTTT,CSARRSTQYF
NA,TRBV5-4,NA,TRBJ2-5,TGTGCCAGCAGCTTGGGGGGCGGCGAGACCCAGTACTTC,CASSLGGGETQYF
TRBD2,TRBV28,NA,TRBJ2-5,TGTGCCACCCAGTTTAGCGGGAGAGAGACCCAGTACTTC,CATQFSGRETQYF
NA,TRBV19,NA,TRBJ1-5,TGTGCCAGTAGTACAGGGATAAACCAGCCCCAGCATTTT,CASSTGINQPQHF